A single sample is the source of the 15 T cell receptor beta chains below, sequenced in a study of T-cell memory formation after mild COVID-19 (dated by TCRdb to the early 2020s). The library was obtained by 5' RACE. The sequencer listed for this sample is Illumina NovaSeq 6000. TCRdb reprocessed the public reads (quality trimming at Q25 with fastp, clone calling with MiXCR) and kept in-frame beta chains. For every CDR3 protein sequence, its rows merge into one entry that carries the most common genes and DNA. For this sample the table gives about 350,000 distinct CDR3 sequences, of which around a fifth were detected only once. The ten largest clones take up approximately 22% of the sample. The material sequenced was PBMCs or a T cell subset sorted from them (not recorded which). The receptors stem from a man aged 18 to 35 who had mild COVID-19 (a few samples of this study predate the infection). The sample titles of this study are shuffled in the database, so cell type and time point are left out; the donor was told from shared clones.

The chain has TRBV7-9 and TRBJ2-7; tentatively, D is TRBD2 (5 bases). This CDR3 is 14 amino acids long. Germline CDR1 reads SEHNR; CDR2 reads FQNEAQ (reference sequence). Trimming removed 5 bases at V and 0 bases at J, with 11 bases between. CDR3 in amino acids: CASSPPGSSYEQYF. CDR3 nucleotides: TGTGCCAGCAGCCCCCCGGGATCCTCCTACGAGCAGTACTTC.

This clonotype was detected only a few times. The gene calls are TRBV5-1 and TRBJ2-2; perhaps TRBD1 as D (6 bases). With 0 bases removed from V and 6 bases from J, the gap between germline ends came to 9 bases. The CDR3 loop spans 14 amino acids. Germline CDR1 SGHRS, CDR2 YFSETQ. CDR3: CASSLAGAAGELFF. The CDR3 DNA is TGCGCCAGCAGCTTGGCAGGGGCAGCCGGGGAGCTGTTTTTT.

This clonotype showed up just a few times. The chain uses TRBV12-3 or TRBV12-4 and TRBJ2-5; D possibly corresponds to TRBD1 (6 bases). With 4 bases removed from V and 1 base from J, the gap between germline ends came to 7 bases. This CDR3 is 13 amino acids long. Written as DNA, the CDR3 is TGTGCCAGCAGTTGGGGGCCCCAAGAGACCCAGTACTTC. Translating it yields CASSWGPQETQYF.

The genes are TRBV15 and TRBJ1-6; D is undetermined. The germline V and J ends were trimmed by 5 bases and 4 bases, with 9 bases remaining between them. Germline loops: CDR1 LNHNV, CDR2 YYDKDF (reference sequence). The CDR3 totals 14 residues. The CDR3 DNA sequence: TGTGCCACCAGCCCAAATTCGTATAATTCACCCCTCCACTTT. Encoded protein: CATSPNSYNSPLHF.

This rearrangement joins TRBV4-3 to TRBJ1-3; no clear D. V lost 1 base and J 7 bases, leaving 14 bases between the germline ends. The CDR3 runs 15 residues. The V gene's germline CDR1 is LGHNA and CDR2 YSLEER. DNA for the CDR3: TGCGCCAGCAGCCAAGCGTTCGGGCTGGGTAACACCATATATTTT. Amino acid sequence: CASSQAFGLGNTIYF.

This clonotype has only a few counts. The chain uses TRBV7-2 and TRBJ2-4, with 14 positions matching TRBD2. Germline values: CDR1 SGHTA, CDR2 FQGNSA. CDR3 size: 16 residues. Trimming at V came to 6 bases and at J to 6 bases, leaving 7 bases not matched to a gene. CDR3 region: CASRATSGGGLNIQYF. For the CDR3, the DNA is TGTGCCAGCAGAGCGACTAGCGGGGGGGGCTTAAACATTCAGTACTTC.

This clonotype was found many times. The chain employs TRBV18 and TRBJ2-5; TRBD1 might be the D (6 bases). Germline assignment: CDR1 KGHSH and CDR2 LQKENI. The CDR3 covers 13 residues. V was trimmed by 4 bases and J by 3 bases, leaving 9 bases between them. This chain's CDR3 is CASSRGQEETQYF. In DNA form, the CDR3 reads TGTGCCAGCTCACGGGGACAAGAAGAGACCCAGTACTTC.

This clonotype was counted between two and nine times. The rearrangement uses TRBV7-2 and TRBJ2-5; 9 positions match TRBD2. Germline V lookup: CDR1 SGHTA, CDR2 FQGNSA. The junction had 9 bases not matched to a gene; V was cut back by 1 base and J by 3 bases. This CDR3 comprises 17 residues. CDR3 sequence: CASSLGVSGGYEETQYF. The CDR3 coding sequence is TGTGCCAGCAGCTTAGGGGTTAGCGGGGGCTACGAAGAGACCCAGTACTTC.

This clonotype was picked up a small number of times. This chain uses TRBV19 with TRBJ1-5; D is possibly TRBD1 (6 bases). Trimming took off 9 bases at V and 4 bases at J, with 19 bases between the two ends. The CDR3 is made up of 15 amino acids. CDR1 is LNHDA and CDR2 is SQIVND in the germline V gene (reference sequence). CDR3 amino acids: CASSVKGGRNQPQHF. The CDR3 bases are TGTGCCAGCTCCGTAAAGGGGGGGAGGAATCAGCCCCAGCATTTT.

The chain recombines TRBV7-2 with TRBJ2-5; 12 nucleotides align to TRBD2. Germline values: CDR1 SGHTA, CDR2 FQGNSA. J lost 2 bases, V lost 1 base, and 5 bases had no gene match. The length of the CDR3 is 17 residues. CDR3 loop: CASSLDSSGGEQETQYF. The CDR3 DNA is TGTGCCAGCAGCTTAGACTCTAGCGGGGGGGAACAAGAGACCCAGTACTTC.

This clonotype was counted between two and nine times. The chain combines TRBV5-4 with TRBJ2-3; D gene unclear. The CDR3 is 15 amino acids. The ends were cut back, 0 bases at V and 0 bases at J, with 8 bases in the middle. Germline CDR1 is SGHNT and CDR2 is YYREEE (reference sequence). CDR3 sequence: CASSLASASTDTQYF. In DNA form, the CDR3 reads TGTGCCAGCAGCTTGGCCAGCGCTAGCACAGATACGCAGTATTTT.

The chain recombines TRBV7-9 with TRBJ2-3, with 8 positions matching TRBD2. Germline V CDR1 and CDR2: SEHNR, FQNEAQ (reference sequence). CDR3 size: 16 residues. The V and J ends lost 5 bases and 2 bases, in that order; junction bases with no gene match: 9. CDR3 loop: CASSKISGGNTDTQYF. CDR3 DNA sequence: TGTGCCAGCAGCAAGATCAGCGGGGGTAACACAGATACGCAGTATTTT.

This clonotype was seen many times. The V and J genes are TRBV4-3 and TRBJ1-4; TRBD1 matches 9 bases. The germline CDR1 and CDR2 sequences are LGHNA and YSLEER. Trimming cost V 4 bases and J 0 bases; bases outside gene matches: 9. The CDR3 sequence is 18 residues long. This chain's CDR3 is CASSPGQGMITTNEKLFF. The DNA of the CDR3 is TGCGCCAGCAGCCCGGGACAGGGAATGATCACAACTAATGAAAAACTGTTTTTT.

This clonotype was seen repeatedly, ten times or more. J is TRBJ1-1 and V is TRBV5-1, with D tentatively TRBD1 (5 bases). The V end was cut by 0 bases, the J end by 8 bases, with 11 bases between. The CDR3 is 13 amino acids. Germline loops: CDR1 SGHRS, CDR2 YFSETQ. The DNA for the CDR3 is TGCGCCAGCAGCTTGGAGGGGCCTCGCGAAGCTTTCTTT. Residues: CASSLEGPREAFF.

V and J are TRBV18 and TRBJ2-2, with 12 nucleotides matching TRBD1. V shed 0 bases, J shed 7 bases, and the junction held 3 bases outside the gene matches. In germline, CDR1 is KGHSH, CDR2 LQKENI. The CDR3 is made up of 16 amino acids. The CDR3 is CASSPPGQGAVGELFF. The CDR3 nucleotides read TGTGCCAGCTCACCACCGGGACAGGGGGCCGTCGGGGAGCTGTTTTTT.